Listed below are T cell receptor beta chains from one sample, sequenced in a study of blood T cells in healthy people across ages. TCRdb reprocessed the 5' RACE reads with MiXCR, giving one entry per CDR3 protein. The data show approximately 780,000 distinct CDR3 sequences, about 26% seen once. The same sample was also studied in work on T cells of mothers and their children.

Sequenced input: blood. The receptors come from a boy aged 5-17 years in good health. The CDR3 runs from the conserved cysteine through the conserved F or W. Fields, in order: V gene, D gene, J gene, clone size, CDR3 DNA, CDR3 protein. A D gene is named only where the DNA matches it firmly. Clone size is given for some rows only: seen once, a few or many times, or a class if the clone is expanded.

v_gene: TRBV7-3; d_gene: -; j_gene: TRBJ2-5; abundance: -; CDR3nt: TGTGCCAGCAGCTTAGAATGGTCCGGGACGGTCCAAGAGACCCAGTACTTC; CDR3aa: CASSLEWSGTVQETQYF
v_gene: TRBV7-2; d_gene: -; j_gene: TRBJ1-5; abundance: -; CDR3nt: TGTGCCAGCAGCTTAAATGCCATTATGCGTCAGCCCCAGCATTTT; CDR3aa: CASSLNAIMRQPQHF
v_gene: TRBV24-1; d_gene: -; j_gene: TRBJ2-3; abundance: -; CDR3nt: TGTGCCACCAGTGAGGCGGGACGAGGGAGCACAGATACGCAGTATTTT; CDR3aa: CATSEAGRGSTDTQYF
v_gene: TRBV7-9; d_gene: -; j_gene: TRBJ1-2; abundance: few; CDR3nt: TGTGCCAGCAGCCCCAACCCGGCGGGATCCGGCTACACCTTC; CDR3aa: CASSPNPAGSGYTF
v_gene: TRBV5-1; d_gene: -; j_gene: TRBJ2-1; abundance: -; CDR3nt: TGCGCCAGCAGCCCGAGGGGACTCCAAGTCGATGAGCAGTTCTTC; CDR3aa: CASSPRGLQVDEQFF
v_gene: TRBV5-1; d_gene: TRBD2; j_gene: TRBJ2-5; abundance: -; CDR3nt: TGCGCCAGCAGCTTGGATCTAGCGGATCGGGAGACCCAGTACTTC; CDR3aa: CASSLDLADRETQYF
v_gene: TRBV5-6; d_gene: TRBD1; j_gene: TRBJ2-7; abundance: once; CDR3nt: TGTGCCAGCAGCTTTAAGCCCGACAGGGGAGTCTTAAAGTCCTACGAGCAGTACTTC; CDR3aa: CASSFKPDRGVLKSYEQYF
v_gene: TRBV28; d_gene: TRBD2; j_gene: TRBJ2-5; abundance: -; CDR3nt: TGTGCCAGCAGTTTCGGAGGGACTAGCGGGGGGGAAAAAGAGACCCAGTACTTC; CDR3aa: CASSFGGTSGGEKETQYF
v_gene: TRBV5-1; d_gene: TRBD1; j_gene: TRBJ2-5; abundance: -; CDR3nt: TGCGCCAGCAGCCTGCAGGGGGCGCTGGGGGAGACCCAGTACTTC; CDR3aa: CASSLQGALGETQYF
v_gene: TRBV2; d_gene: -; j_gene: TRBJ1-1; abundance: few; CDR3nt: TGTGCCAGCAAAACAGAAGGCTTGAACACTGAAGCTTTCTTT; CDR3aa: CASKTEGLNTEAFF
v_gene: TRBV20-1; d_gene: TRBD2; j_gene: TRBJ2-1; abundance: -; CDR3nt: TGCAGTGCTAGGACCGGGCTAGCGGGGACCTACAATGAGCAGTTCTTC; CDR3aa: CSARTGLAGTYNEQFF
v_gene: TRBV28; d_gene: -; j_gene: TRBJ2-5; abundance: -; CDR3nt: TGTGCCAGCAGTTTAGGAAGGGGGGACCAAGAGACCCAGTACTTC; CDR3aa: CASSLGRGDQETQYF
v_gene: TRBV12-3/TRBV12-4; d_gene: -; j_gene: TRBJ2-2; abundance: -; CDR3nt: TGTGCCAGCAGACCCCAGGGTACCACCGGGGAGCTGTTTTTT; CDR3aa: CASRPQGTTGELFF
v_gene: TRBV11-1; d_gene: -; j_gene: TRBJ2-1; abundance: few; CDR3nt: TGTGCCAGCAGCCGCCCCAACAGGCTCTACAATGAGCAGTTCTTC; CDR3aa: CASSRPNRLYNEQFF
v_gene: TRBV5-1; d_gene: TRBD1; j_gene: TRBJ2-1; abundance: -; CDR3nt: TGCGCCAGCAGCTTATACCGGGACAGGGGGCAGGGTGAGCAGTTCTTC; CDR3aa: CASSLYRDRGQGEQFF
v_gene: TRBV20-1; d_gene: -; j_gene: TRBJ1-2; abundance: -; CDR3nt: TGCAGTGCCGACCCACCGGGAAACTATGGCTACACCTTC; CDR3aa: CSADPPGNYGYTF
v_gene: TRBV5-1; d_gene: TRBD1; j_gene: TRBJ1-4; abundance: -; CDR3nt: TGCGCCAGCAGCCCCAGTTTGGACAGGGTTTACGAAAAACTGTTTTTT; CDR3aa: CASSPSLDRVYEKLFF
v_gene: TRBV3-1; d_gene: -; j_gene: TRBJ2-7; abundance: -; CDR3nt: TGTGCCAGCAGCCAAGGTGGGGACCTCAGCTCCTACGAGCAGTACTTC; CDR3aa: CASSQGGDLSSYEQYF
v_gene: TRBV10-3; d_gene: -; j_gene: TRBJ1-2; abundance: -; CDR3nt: TGTGCCATCAGTGGTACGGGGGATGGGTATGGCTACACCTTC; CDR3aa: CAISGTGDGYGYTF
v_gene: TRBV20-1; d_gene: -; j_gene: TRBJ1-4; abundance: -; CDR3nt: TGCAGTGCTACCACACAGGGACTCGGTGAAAAACTGTTTTTT; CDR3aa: CSATTQGLGEKLFF
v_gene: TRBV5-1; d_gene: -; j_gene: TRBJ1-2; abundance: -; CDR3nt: TGCGCCAGCAGCTTGAGCGAGACAAACTATGGCTACACCTTC; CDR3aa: CASSLSETNYGYTF
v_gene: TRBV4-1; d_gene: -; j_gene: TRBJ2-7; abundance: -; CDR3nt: TGCGCCAGCAGCCAAGATCAGTCAGTCTACGAGCAGTACTTC; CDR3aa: CASSQDQSVYEQYF
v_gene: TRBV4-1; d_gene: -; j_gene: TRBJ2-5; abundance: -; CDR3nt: TGCGCCAGCAGCCAAGTTTCGGGCACCTTCCAAGAGACCCAGTACTTC; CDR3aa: CASSQVSGTFQETQYF
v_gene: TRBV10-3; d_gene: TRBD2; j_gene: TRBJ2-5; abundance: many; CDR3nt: TGTGCCATCGGGACTAGCGTGCCGGGCGGGACCCAGTACTTC; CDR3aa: CAIGTSVPGGTQYF
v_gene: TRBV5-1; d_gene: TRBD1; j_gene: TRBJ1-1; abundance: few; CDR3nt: TGCGCCAGCAGCTGGGGGACAGGGGGCACCATAGCTGAAGCTTTCTTT; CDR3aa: CASSWGTGGTIAEAFF
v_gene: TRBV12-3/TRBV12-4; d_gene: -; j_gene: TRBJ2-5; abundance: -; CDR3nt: TGTGCCAGCAGTTCCCAGGGTTTGCGAGAGACCCAGTACTTC; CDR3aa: CASSSQGLRETQYF
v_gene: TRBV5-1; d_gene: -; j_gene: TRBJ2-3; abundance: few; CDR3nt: TGCGCCAGCAGCTTGGCTCCAGGCAGCACAGATACGCAGTATTTT; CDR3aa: CASSLAPGSTDTQYF
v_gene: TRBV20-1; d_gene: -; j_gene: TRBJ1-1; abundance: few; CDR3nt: TGCAGTGCCCTTTCGGCAGCTCAAGGATTTTCGAACACTGAAGCTTTCTTT; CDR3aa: CSALSAAQGFSNTEAFF
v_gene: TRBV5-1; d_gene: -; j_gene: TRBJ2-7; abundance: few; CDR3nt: TGCGCCAGCAACCGAATGGCAGGGGGGTACGAGCAGTACTTC; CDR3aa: CASNRMAGGYEQYF
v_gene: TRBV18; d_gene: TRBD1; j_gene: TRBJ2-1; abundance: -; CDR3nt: TGTGCCAGCTCACCAAGGACAGGAGACTACAATGAGCAGTTCTTC; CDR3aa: CASSPRTGDYNEQFF
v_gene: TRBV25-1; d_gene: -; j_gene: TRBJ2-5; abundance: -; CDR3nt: TGTGCCAGCAGTGAAACGGAGCTCGGGATTCCCCAAGAGACCCAGTACTTC; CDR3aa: CASSETELGIPQETQYF
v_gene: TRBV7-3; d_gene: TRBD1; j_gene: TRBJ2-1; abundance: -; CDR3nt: TGTGCCAGCAGTATCGCGGGACAGGGTAACGATGAGCAGTTCTTC; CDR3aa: CASSIAGQGNDEQFF